This entry lists 2 T cell receptor beta chains sequenced from one sample in a study of molecular identifiers for immune sequencing clone quantification. From the PCR reads, TCRdb called clonotypes with MiXCR, one entry per CDR3 protein. In the table there are 38,000 or so distinct CDR3 sequences, roughly 20% of which are singletons. Material: naive CD8+ T cells from blood, with Jurkat cell RNA spiked in. Subset reported: FACS-sorted CD8+CD4-CCR7+CD45RA+ naive T cells. The receptors come from a human donor in good health. Some libraries in this study had Jurkat cell RNA spiked in.

This clonotype was seen many times. The chain couples TRBV9 to TRBJ2-1; 9 nucleotides match TRBD2. The ends lost 0 bases at V and 3 bases at J; junction bases unmatched: 10. This CDR3 is 18 amino acids long. Germline V gene data show CDR1 as SGDLS and CDR2 as YYNGEE. CDR3: CASSVGSGRRRGYNEQFF. In DNA form, the CDR3 reads TGTGCCAGCAGCGTAGGAAGCGGGAGGAGGAGGGGCTACAATGAGCAGTTCTTC. Looking up the rest from reference TRBV9 and TRBJ2-1 gives the full variable domain: DSGVTQTPKHLITATGQRVTLRCSPRSGDLSVYWYQQSLDQGLQFLIQYYNGEERAKGNILERFSAQQFPDLHSELNLSSLELGDSALYFCASSVGSGRRRGYNEQFFGPGTRLTVL.

This clonotype came up many times. The chain combines TRBV2 with TRBJ1-2; TRBD1 matches at 7 bases. Germline loops: CDR1 SNHLY, CDR2 FYNNEI. Trimming took 7 bases from V and 14 from J; bases not matched to a gene: 16. The CDR3 runs 13 residues. The CDR3 loop is CASTLQGDFSQTF. In DNA, the CDR3 is TGTGCCAGCACGTTGCAGGGGGACTTTTCACAGACCTTC.